This TCR beta chain was identified during a study of T cell responses to AZD1222 COVID-19 vaccine (dated by TCRdb to the early 2020s). For context, the study as a whole: AZD1222 recipients with second doses at about 4 weeks or about 12 weeks were pooled, because spike-specific TCR depth and breadth did not differ between schedules. TCR sequencing was performed for 230 to 250 trial participants, of whom about 210 were given two doses of AZD1222 and around 25 were given two doses of MenACWY control vaccine. Trial participants were enrolled by age into 18-55, 56-69 and 70-plus year subgroups, with roughly 160, 29 and 62 TCR-sequenced participants respectively.

The trim is 3 bases for V and 4 bases for J, with a gap of 15 bases between the germline ends. For CDR1 and CDR2, the germline V gene lists SQVTM and ANQGSEA. Measured from the cysteine to the phenylalanine, the CDR3 is 15 residues long. Just the 45-base CDR3 DNA is kept, in frame starting at base 1. What the study reported, not specific to this receptor: Because no day 14 peak-response samples were available, repertoires were characterized only after the peak T cell response. Conclusions about previously exposed vaccinees are limited because only six or seven AZD1222 recipients were SARS-CoV-2 seropositive at baseline. Vaccine-associated CD4 TCRs spanned the whole spike protein, with dominant responses in regions 160-218 and 743-854. In the small 56-69-year group, the increase in depth fell short of significance, most likely because of low power. Spike-specific TCR breadth and depth rose significantly after two AZD1222 doses compared with day 0 and with MenACWY recipients. Most participants were white British and females outnumbered males, and the authors suggested that clonal diversity may have been underestimated. Reportedly, close to half of the unique spike-specific TCRs recognized epitopes lying outside the regions that are mutated in the B.1.351 and B.1.1.7 variants.

Interpreted using the paper, the time point label stands for: baseline before first vaccination. Samples from vaccinated people were obtained from the UK trials COV001 and COV002, which included a single-blind randomized controlled phase 2/3 trial of AZD1222 (ChAdOx1 nCoV-19) in healthy adults. For TCRbeta chain sequencing, PBMC samples were collected from trial participants at day 0 and at day 28 after the second dose. On this clone: No antigen is known for it. It has no much larger one-base neighbor in the sample; base qualities were not kept.

The CDR3 regions of human TCRbeta chains were subjected to immunosequencing. On the study's bioinformatics: Repertoire TCRs were checked for matches against a reference library of SARS-CoV-2-specific TCRs that had been generated using the MIRA antigen-specificity platform. Breadth was defined as the fraction of unique TCRs that were SARS-CoV-2-associated, and depth was defined as the fraction of total T cells that were SARS-CoV-2-associated. Using the MIRA data, each spike-specific TCR was assigned both to the spike region to which the TCR was reactive and to a CD4 or CD8 class. Log10-transformed breadth and depth values were compared by one-way ANOVA with Sidak's multiple comparisons tests. Here the immuneACCESS table is served through TCRdb, limited to in-frame sequences with V and J called. Missing clones are a known gap in these copies; in checked studies unresolved V genes cover under half, and the rest lacks a known reason. V, J and clone size derive from that table, while D and trimming were established from the DNA sequence. This sample comprises roughly 100,000 clones, 70% to 90% of them detected only once. Roughly 4% of the sample lies in the top ten.

The V and J genes are TRBV29-1 and TRBJ2-2; possibly the D gene is TRBD1, per 6 matching bases. The source of this sequence is an adult in good health. The sample here was peripheral blood, taken on day 0 of AZD1222 vaccination. The CDR3 is CSVDAKGDSTGELFF. In nucleotide form, the sequence is TGCAGCGTTGATGCGAAGGGGGATTCCACCGGGGAGCTGTTTTTT.